These T cell receptor beta chains were read from a single sample in a study of blood T cell repertoires in COVID-19. Only in-frame clones appear in the TCRdb table, and some are missing; sequencing was by immunoSEQ multiplex PCR. The profile shows some 350,000 clones, 87% of them singletons. The specimen sequenced was PBMCs or T cells enriched from blood (not recorded which). The receptors were gathered from a woman aged 25 to 39 who had recovered from COVID-19. CDR3s include the opening cysteine and the closing phenylalanine or tryptophan. D genes are given only for firm matches. A row's size may be missing; if present it is once, few, many or a size class.

v_call	j_call	clone_size	d_call	cdr3_aa	cdr3_nt
TRBV5-1	TRBJ2-7	once	-	CASSLEGQKGNEQYF	TGCGCCAGCAGCTTGGAGGGTCAGAAGGGGAACGAGCAGTACTTC
TRBV6-5	TRBJ2-3	-	-	CASIAGSSTDTQYF	TGTGCCAGCATCGCGGGTTCTAGCACAGATACGCAGTATTTT
TRBV5-1	TRBJ1-6	-	TRBD1	CASSRQGSNNSPLHF	TGCGCCAGCAGCAGACAGGGCAGTAATAATTCACCCCTCCACTTT
TRBV13	TRBJ1-1	-	TRBD1	CASSTGVFGEAFF	TGTGCCAGCAGCACAGGGGTTTTCGGTGAAGCTTTCTTT
TRBV11-2	TRBJ2-3	once	TRBD2	CASSLGGTSGRLAQYF	TGTGCCAGCAGCCTAGGGGGGACTAGCGGGAGGTTAGCGCAGTATTTT
TRBV27	TRBJ1-6	-	-	CASRPGLYNSPLHF	TGTGCCAGCAGACCGGGACTCTATAATTCACCCCTCCACTTT
TRBV11-2	TRBJ2-7	few	TRBD1	CASSSIDRVGPYEQYF	TGTGCCAGCAGCTCGATAGACAGGGTAGGTCCCTACGAGCAGTACTTC
TRBV5-1	TRBJ2-3	-	-	CASSLNGAVADTQYF	TGCGCCAGCAGCTTGAATGGAGCAGTTGCAGATACGCAGTATTTT
TRBV19	TRBJ1-3	-	-	CASSMSGVGNTIYF	TGTGCCAGTAGTATGTCGGGGGTCGGAAACACCATATATTTT
TRBV28	TRBJ1-2	-	-	CASSGAGVQKVDYGYTF	TGTGCCAGCAGTGGGGCTGGGGTGCAAAAGGTCGACTATGGCTACACCTTC
TRBV11-2	TRBJ1-2	-	TRBD1	CVSSPRQGSPRVGYTF	TGTGTCAGCAGCCCACGACAGGGTTCCCCCAGGGTTGGCTACACCTTC